The 16 T cell receptor beta chains listed next were all sequenced from one sample in a study of technical replicates of blood from a few donors (dated by TCRdb to the late 2010s). Library creation used the immunoSEQ multiplex PCR assay. Drawn from immuneACCESS, this table holds only the in-frame rearrangements with V and J called that TCRdb kept. Clones are partly lost; checked studies trace under half to an unresolved V gene and leave the rest unexplained. The sample profile shows tens of thousands of clones; around nine tenths of them were found once. The leading ten clones occupy approximately 0.3% of the sample. Sequenced: T cells isolated from PBMCs. All receptors come from a human donor in good health.

CDR3 bases: TGTGCCAGCAGCCAAGATTTCGGTGAATTAACTTACAATGAGCAGTTCTTC. Protein: CASSQDFGELTYNEQFF. V usage is TRBV14 and J usage is TRBJ2-1, with no clear D. In germline, CDR1 is SGHDN, CDR2 FVKESK. The V end lost 0 bases, the J end lost 4 bases, and 16 bases lay between the germline ends. This CDR3 is built from 17 residues.

This chain links TRBV11-2 with TRBJ1-2; weak D call: TRBD1 (5 bases). Between the trimmed V and J ends, which lost 0 bases and 3 bases, there was a span of 8 bases. CDR1 is SGHAT and CDR2 is FQNNGV in the germline V gene. The CDR3 length is 14 residues. The CDR3: CASSLDPGDYGYTF. CDR3 nucleotide sequence: TGTGCCAGCAGCTTAGACCCGGGGGACTATGGCTACACCTTC.

The chain has TRBV6-5 and TRBJ1-5, with 11 bases fitting TRBD1. Germline CDR1 and CDR2: MNHEY and SVGAGI. V gave up 8 bases and J gave up 3 bases; unmatched junction bases: 3. CDR3 size: 14 residues. The CDR3 sequence is CASGTGGVNQPQHF. Written as DNA, the CDR3 is TGTGCCAGCGGGACAGGGGGAGTCAATCAGCCCCAGCATTTT.

This chain links TRBV10-3 with TRBJ2-7; 8 bases are shared with TRBD2. Per the germline V gene, CDR1 is ENHRY and CDR2 is SYGVKD. V was clipped by 10 bases and J by 6 bases; unmatched bases: 11. This CDR3 is 13 amino acids long. CDR3 residues: CATDSAGVREQYF. Written as DNA, the CDR3 is TGTGCCACCGATTCAGCGGGAGTGCGCGAGCAGTACTTC.

V and J are TRBV6-1 and TRBJ2-1; D gene uncertain. The CDR3 is 15 amino acids. Germline V lookup: CDR1 MNHNS, CDR2 SASEGT. V was clipped by 2 bases and J by 0 bases, with 8 bases between them. The CDR3 bases are TGTGCCAGCAGTGAAACTTTTGGCTCCTACAATGAGCAGTTCTTC. It encodes CASSETFGSYNEQFF.

With regard to this clone: Germline is not matched at one junction end, which may reflect a read error. The V and J genes are TRBV27 and TRBJ2-1, with 8 bases identical to TRBD2. This CDR3 is 13 amino acids long. Germline V gives CDR1 MNHEY, CDR2 SMNVEV (reference sequence). For the CDR3, the DNA is TGTGCCAGCAAGGGGACTAGATACACTGAGCAGTTCTTC. This sequence encodes CASKGTRYTEQFF.

The CDR3 protein is CASSVGLAGGTGELFF. In nucleotides, the CDR3 is TGTGCCAGCAGCGTAGGACTAGCGGGAGGGACCGGGGAGCTGTTTTTT. This sequence joins TRBV11-2 and TRBJ2-2, with TRBD2 identical over 15 bases. Germline V gene sequence: CDR1 SGHAT, CDR2 FQNNGV. CDR3 length equals 16 residues. The V segment lost 5 bases and the J segment 5 bases; nucleotides outside the gene matches: 3.

This clone was found once. The chain has TRBV6-5 and TRBJ2-1; 11 bases agree with TRBD1. From germline, CDR1 is MNHEY and CDR2 SVGAGI. This CDR3 contains 13 residues. Germline trimming cut 2 bases from V and 15 bases from J; bases unmatched to any gene: 6. The CDR3: CASSYTGQGVSFF. The CDR3 bases are TGTGCCAGCAGTTACACGGGACAGGGGGTCTCGTTCTTC.

This rearrangement joins TRBV5-6 to TRBJ1-2; D may be TRBD1 (5 bases). The CDR3 totals 15 residues. The V and J ends lost 0 bases and 2 bases respectively, with 11 bases between them. The germline gives CDR1 SGHDT, CDR2 YYEEEE. Here the CDR3 reads CASSLGSRGNYGYTF. In DNA, the CDR3 is TGTGCCAGCAGCTTGGGGTCGCGGGGCAACTATGGCTACACCTTC.

J is TRBJ2-7 and V is TRBV6-5; D perhaps matches TRBD1 (5 bases). Trimming stripped 0 bases from V and 7 bases from J, with 16 bases between. This CDR3 comprises 15 residues. Germline V CDR1 and CDR2: MNHEY, SVGAGI. The DNA for the CDR3 is TGTGCCAGCAGTTACTCGGACACGTCCTATTCGGAGCAGTACTTC. Translating gives CASSYSDTSYSEQYF.

The chain combines TRBV29-1 with TRBJ1-1; 7 bases agree with TRBD1. V trimming: 7 bases; J trimming: 2 bases; junction bases outside the gene matches: 4. Germline loops: CDR1 SQVTM, CDR2 ANQGSEA. CDR3 length: 12 amino acids. CDR3 loop: CSGGQLNTEAFF. The CDR3 DNA reads TGCAGCGGGGGACAGTTAAACACTGAAGCTTTCTTT.

For the CDR3, the DNA is TGTGCCAGCAGTGAAGAGCTGGGACAGGGAGGCAACGAGCAGTACTTC. This encodes CASSEELGQGGNEQYF. This rearrangement joins TRBV6-1 to TRBJ2-7; 9 nucleotides match TRBD1. V lost 1 base to trimming and J lost 5 bases; unmatched junction nucleotides: 9. In germline, CDR1 is MNHNS, CDR2 SASEGT. The CDR3 is made up of 16 amino acids.

The CDR3 DNA reads TGTGCCAGCAGCTTAGCCACAGGGGATTTGCATGGCTACACCTTC. Its protein product is CASSLATGDLHGYTF. The gene calls are TRBV7-9 and TRBJ1-2; 7 bases align to TRBD1. This CDR3 spans 15 amino acids. The J segment lost 6 bases and the V segment lost 0 bases, leaving 7 bases of the junction unmatched. Germline V gives CDR1 SEHNR, CDR2 FQNEAQ (reference sequence).

J is TRBJ2-3 and V is TRBV11-2, with 10 bases lining up with TRBD1. The CDR3 runs 16 residues. Germline CDR1 reads SGHAT; CDR2 reads FQNNGV. Trimming cost V 4 bases and J 6 bases; bases outside gene matches: 10. CDR3: CASSSGDRGVLDTQYF. CDR3 in DNA: TGTGCCAGCAGCTCGGGGGACAGGGGAGTCTTGGATACGCAGTATTTT.

The chain uses TRBV28 and TRBJ1-4; 7 bases line up with TRBD1. The CDR3 runs to 13 residues. Per the germline V gene, CDR1 is MDHEN and CDR2 is SYDVKM. J lost 14 bases, V lost 5 bases, and 11 bases had no gene match. CDR3 sequence: CASSPNDRVKLFF. CDR3 coding DNA: TGTGCCAGCAGTCCAAATGACAGGGTTAAGCTGTTTTTT.

The V and J genes are TRBV5-8 and TRBJ2-4, with D possibly being TRBD2 (6 bases). The germline V gene encodes CDR1 SGHTS and CDR2 YDEGEE. The CDR3 loop spans 17 amino acids. The V end lost 4 bases, the J end lost 4 bases, and 21 bases lay between the germline ends. The CDR3 loop reads CASSPPGEAVTKNIQYF. As DNA, the CDR3 is TGTGCCAGCAGCCCCCCGGGAGAGGCCGTTACAAAAAACATTCAGTACTTC.